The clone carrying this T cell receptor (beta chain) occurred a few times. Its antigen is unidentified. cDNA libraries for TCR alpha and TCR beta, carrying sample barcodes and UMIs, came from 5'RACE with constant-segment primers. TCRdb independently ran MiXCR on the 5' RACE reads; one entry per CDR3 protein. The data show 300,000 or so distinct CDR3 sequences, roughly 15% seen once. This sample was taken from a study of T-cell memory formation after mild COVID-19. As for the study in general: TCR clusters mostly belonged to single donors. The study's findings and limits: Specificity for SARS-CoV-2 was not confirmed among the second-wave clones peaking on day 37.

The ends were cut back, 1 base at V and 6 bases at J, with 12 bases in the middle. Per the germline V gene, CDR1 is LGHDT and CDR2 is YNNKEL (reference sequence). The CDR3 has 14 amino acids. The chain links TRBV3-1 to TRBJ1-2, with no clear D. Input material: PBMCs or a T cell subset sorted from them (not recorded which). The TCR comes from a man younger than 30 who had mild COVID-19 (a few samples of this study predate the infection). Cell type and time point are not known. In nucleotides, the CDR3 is TGTGCCAGCAGCCAAGGTGCGGGAGTCGATGGCTACACCTTC. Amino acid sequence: CASSQGAGVDGYTF.